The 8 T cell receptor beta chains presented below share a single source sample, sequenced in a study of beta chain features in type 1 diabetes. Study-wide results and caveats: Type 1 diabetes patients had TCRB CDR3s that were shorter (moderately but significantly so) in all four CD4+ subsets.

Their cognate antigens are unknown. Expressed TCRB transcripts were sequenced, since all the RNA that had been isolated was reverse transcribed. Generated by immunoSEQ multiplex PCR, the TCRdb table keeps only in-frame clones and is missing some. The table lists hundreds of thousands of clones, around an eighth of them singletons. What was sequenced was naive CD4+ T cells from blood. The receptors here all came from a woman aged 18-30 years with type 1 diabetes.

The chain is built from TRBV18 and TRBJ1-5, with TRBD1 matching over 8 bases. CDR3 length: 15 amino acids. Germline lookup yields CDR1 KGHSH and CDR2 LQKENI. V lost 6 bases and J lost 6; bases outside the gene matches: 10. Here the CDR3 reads CASSPGQGIRQPQHF. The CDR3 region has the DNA TGTGCCAGCTCGCCTGGACAGGGAATTCGTCAGCCCCAGCATTTT.

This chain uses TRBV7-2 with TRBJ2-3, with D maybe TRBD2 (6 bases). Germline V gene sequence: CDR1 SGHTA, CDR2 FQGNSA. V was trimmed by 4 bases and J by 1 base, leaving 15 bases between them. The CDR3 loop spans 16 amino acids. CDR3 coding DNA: TGTGCCAGCAGCTCCGCGGGACCTGCGGGCACAGATACGCAGTATTTT. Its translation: CASSSAGPAGTDTQYF.

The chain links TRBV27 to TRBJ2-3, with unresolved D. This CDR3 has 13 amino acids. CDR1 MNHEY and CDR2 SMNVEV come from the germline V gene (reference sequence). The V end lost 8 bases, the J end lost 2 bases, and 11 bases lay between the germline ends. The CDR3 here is CASGRLITDTQYF. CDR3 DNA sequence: TGTGCCAGCGGCCGACTTATCACAGATACGCAGTATTTT.

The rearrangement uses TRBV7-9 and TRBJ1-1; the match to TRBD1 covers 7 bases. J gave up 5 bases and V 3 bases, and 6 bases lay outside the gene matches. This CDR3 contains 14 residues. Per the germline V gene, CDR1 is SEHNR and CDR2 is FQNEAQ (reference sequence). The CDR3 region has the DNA TGTGCCAGCAGCTTCCACAGGGGAAGTACTGAAGCTTTCTTT. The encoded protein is CASSFHRGSTEAFF.

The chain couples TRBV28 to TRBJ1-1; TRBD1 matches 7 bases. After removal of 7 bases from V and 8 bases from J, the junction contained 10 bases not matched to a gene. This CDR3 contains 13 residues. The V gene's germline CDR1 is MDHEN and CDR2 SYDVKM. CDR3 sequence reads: CASTEALDREAFF. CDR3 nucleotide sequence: TGTGCCAGCACCGAAGCCTTGGACAGGGAAGCTTTCTTT. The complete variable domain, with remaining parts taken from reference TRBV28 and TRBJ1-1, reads DVKVTQSSRYLVKRTGEKVFLECVQDMDHENMFWYRQDPGLGLRLIYFSYDVKMKEKGDIPEGYSVSREKKERFSLILESASTNQTSMYLCASTEALDREAFFGQGTRLTVV.

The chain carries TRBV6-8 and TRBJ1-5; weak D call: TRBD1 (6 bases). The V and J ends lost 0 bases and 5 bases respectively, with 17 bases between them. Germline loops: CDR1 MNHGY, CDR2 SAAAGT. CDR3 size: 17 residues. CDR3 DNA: TGTGCCAGCAGTTACTCGAGGGACACAAGGGGGTATCAGCCCCAGCATTTT. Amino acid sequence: CASSYSRDTRGYQPQHF.

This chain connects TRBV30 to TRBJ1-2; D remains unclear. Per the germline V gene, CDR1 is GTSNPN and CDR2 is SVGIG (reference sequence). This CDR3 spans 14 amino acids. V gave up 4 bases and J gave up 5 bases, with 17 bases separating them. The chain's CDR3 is CAWTLTEEGYGYTF. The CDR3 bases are TGTGCCTGGACTTTGACGGAGGAAGGGTATGGCTACACCTTC.

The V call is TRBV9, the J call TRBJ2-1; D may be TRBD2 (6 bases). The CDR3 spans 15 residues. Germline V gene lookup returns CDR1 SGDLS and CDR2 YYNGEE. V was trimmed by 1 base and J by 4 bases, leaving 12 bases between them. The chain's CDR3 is CASSVPGRGYNEQFF. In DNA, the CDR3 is TGTGCCAGCAGCGTACCGGGACGGGGGTACAATGAGCAGTTCTTC.